The entry below describes one TCR beta chain. What it binds is not known. This record comes from a study of cytomegalovirus exposure and HLA in healthy donors. Between the trimmed V and J ends, which lost 4 bases and 9 bases, there was a span of 15 bases. CDR1 is SGHTA, CDR2 FQGNSA, per germline. The CDR3 is 13 amino acids. Unrecorded immune exposure was likely among donors, who were nominally healthy when sampled. Findings of the study overall: V- and J-gene trimming in TCR beta was tied to a missense DCLRE1C variant by an analysis performed later. Later on, an analysis tied 15,000 to 20,000 TCR beta sequences to HLA alleles at 0.05 false discovery rate.

PCR amplification relied on 60 Vbeta primers (plus 13 Jbeta primers). In the original processing: A later analysis counted approximately 88 million unique TCR beta chains, around 10 million shared. Clones were sequenced by immunoSEQ multiplex PCR, and TCRdb holds only the in-frame ones, with some missing. V, J and clone size are taken as reported in that table, and D and trimming were inferred from the DNA itself. The sample lists about 150,000 clones; roughly 82% were seen once. Sequencing input: PBMCs. This TCR came from a man aged 25-45 years in good health and CMV-seropositive. The chain is built from TRBV7-2 and TRBJ1-2; D remains unclear. CDR3 sequence: CASSSEYTGRYTF. For the CDR3, the DNA is TGTGCCAGCAGCTCCGAATACACGGGTCGCTACACCTTC.